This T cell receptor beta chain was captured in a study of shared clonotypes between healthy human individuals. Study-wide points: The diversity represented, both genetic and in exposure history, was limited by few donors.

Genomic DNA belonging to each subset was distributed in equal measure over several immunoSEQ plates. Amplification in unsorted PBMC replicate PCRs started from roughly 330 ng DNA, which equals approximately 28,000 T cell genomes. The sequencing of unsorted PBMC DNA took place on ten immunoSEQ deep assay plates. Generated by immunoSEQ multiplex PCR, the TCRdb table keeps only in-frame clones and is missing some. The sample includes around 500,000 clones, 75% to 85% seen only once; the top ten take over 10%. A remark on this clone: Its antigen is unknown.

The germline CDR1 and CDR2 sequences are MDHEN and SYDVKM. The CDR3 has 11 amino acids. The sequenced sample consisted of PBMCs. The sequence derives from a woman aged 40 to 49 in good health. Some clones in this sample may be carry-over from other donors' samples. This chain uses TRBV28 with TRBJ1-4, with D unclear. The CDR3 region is CASATNEKLFF. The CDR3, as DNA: TGTGCGTCGGCAACTAATGAAAAACTGTTTTTT.